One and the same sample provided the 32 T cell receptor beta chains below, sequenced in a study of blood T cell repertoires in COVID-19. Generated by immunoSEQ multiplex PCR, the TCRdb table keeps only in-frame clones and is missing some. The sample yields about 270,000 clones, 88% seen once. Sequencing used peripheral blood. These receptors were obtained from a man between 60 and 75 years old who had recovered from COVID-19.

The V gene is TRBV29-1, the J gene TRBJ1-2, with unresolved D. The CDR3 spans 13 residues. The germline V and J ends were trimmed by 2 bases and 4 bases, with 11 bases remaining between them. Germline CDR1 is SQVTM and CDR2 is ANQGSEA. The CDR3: CSVEYSAPYGYTF. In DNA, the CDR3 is TGCAGCGTTGAATACTCCGCCCCCTATGGCTACACCTTC.

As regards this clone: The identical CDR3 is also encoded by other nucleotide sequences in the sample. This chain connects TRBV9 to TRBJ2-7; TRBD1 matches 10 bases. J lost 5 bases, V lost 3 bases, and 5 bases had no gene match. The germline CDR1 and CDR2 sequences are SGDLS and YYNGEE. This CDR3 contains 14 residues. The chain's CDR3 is CASSGWDRGHEQYF. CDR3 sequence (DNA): TGTGCCAGCAGCGGATGGGACAGGGGACACGAGCAGTACTTC.

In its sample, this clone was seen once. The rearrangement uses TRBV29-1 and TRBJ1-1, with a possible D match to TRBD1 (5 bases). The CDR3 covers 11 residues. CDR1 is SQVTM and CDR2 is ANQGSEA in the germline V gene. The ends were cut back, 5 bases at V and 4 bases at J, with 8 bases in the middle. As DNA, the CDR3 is TGCAGCGTTCAGGGCGTCACTGAAGCTTTCTTT. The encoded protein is CSVQGVTEAFF.

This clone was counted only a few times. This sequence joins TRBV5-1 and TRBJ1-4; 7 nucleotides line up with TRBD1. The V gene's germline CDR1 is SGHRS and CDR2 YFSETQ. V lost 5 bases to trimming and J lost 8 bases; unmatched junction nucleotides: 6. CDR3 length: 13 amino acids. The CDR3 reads CASRRGTVEKLFF. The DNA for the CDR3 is TGCGCCAGCAGACGTGGGACAGTAGAAAAACTGTTTTTT.

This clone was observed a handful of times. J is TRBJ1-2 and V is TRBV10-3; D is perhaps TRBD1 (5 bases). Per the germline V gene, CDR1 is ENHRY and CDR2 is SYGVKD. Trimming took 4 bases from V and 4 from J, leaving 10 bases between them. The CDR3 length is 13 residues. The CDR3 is CAISVGASYGYTF. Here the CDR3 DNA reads TGTGCCATCAGTGTTGGGGCCTCCTATGGCTACACCTTC.

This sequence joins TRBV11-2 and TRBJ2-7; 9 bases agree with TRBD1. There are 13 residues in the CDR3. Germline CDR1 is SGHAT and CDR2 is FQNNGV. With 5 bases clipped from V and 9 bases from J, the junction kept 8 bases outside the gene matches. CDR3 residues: CASSGKQGALQYF. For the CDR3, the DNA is TGTGCCAGCAGCGGAAAACAGGGGGCGTTGCAGTACTTC.

CDR3 in DNA: TGTGCCAGTAGCGCAGGAAATCCGAACACTGAAGCTTTCTTT. This gives the protein CASSAGNPNTEAFF. The rearrangement uses TRBV19 and TRBJ1-1; D unclear. V lost 6 bases to trimming and J lost 1 base, with 12 bases between them. Germline V gene sequence: CDR1 LNHDA, CDR2 SQIVND (reference sequence). The length of the CDR3 is 14 residues.

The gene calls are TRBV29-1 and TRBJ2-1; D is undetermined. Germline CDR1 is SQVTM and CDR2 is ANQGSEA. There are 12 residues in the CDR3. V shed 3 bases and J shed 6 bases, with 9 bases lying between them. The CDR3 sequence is CSVEFPVNEQFF. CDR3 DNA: TGCAGCGTTGAGTTTCCAGTCAATGAGCAGTTCTTC.

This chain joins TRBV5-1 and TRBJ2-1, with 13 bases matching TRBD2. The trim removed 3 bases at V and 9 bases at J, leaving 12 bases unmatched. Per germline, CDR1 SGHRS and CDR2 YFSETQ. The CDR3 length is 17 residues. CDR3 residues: CASSYTGLAGSEGEQFF. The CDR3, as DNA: TGCGCCAGCAGCTACACGGGACTAGCGGGGAGTGAGGGTGAGCAGTTCTTC.

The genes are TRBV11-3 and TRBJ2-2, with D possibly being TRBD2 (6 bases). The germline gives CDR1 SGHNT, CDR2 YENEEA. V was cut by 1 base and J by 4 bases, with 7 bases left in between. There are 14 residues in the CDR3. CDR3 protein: CASSLGRATGELFF. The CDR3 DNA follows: TGTGCCAGCAGCTTAGGGAGGGCCACCGGGGAGCTGTTTTTT. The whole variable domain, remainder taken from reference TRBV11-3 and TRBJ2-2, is EAGVVQSPRYKIIEKKQPVAFWCNPISGHNTLYWYLQNLGQGPELLIRYENEEAVDDSQLPKDRFSAERLKGVDSTLKIQPAELGDSAVYLCASSLGRATGELFFGEGSRLTVL.

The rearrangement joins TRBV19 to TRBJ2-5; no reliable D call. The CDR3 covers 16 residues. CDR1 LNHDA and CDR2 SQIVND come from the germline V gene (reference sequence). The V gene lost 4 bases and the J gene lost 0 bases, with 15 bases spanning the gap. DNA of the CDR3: TGTGCCAGTAGTACCACCTATCGCCGGGACCAAGAGACCCAGTACTTC. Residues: CASSTTYRRDQETQYF. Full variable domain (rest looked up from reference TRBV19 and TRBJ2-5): DGGITQSPKYLFRKEGQNVTLSCEQNLNHDAMYWYRQDPGQGLRLIYYSQIVNDFQKGDIAEGYSVSREKKESFPLTVTSAQKNPTAFYLCASSTTYRRDQETQYFGPGTRLLVL.

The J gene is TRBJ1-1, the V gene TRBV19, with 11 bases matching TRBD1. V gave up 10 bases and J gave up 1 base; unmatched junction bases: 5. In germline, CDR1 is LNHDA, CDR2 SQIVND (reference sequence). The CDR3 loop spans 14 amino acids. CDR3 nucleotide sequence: TGTGCCACCATGGACAGGGGGCGGAACACTGAAGCTTTCTTT. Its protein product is CATMDRGRNTEAFF.

The CDR3: CASSIEGAIAGELFF. For the CDR3, the DNA is TGTGCCAGTAGTATTGAGGGGGCGATTGCCGGGGAGCTGTTTTTT. The V gene is TRBV19, the J gene TRBJ2-2; 7 bases map to TRBD1. This CDR3 contains 15 residues. Trimming at V came to 3 bases and at J to 6 bases, leaving 7 bases not matched to a gene. The germline V gene has CDR1 LNHDA and CDR2 SQIVND (reference sequence). Drawing the rest from reference TRBV19 and TRBJ2-2, the complete variable domain is DGGITQSPKYLFRKEGQNVTLSCEQNLNHDAMYWYRQDPGQGLRLIYYSQIVNDFQKGDIAEGYSVSREKKESFPLTVTSAQKNPTAFYLCASSIEGAIAGELFFGEGSRLTVL.

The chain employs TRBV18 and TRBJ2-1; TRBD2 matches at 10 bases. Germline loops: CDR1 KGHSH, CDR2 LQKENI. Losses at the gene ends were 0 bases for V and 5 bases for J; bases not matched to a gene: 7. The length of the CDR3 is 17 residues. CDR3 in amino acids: CASSPPRLAGVDNEQFF. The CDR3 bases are TGTGCCAGCTCACCACCTCGCCTAGCGGGAGTAGACAATGAGCAGTTCTTC.

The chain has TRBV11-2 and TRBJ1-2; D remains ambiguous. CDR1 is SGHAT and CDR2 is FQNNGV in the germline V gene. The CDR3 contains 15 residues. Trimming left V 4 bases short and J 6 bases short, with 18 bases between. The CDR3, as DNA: TGTGCCAGCAGCTCCCCCGGGATCCCGGGCGATGGCTACACCTTC. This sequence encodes CASSSPGIPGDGYTF.

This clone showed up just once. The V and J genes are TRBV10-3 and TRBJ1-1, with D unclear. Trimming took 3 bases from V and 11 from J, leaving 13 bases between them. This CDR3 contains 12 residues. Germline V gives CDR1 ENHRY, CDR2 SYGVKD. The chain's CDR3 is CAISDLTLRAFF. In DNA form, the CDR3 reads TGTGCCATCAGTGACCTCACCCTCAGGGCTTTCTTT.

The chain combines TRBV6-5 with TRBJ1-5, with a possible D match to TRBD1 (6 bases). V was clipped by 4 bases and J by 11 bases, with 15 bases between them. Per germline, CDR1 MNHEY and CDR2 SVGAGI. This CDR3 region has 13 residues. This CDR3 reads CASSWDTRGAQHF. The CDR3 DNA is TGTGCCAGCAGTTGGGACACCCGGGGGGCCCAGCATTTT.

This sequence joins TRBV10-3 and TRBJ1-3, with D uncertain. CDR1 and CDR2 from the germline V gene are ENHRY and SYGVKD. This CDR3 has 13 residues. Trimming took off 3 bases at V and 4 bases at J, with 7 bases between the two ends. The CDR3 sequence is CAISETEGNTIYF. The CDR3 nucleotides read TGTGCCATCAGTGAAACAGAAGGAAACACCATATATTTT.

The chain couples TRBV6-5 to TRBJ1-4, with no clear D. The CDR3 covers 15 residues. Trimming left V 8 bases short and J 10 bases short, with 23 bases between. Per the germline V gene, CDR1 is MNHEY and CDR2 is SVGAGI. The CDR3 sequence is CASWTPGTNRRKLFF. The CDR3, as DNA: TGTGCCAGCTGGACTCCGGGAACGAATAGGAGAAAACTGTTTTTT.

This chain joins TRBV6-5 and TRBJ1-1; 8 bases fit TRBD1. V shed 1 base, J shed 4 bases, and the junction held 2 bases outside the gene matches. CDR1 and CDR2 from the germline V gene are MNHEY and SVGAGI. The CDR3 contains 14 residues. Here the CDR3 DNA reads TGTGCCAGCAGTTACTTAGACAGGGGCACTGAAGCTTTCTTT. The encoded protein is CASSYLDRGTEAFF.

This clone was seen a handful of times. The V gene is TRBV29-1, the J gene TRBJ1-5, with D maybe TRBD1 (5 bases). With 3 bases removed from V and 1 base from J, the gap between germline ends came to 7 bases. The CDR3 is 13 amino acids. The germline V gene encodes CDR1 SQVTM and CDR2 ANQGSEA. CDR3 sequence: CSVERQSNQPQHF. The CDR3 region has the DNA TGCAGCGTTGAGAGACAGAGCAATCAGCCCCAGCATTTT.

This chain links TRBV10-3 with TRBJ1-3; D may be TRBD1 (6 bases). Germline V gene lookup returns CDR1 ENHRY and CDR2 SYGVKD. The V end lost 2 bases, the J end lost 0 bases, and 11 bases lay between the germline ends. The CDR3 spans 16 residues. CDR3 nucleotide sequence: TGTGCCATCAGTGAGGGGCAGGGGATCTCTGGAAACACCATATATTTT. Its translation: CAISEGQGISGNTIYF.

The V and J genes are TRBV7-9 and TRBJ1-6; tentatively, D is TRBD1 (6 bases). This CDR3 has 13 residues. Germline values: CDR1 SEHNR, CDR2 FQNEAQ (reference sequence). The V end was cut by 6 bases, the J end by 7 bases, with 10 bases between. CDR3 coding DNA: TGTGCCAGCAGTAGGGGGAACAATTCACCCCTCCACTTT. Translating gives CASSRGNNSPLHF.

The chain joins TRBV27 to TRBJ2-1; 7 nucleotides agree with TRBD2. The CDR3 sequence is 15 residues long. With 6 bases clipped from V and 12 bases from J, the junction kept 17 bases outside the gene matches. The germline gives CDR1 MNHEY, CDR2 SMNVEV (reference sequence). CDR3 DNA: TGTGCCAGCAGGAGCGGGGTTGGAACCGTGGGAGGGCAGTTCTTC. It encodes CASRSGVGTVGGQFF.

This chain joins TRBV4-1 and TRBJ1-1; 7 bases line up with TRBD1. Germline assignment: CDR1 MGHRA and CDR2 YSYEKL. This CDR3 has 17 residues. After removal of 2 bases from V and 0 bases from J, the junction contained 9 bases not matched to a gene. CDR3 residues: CASSQPGQVNMNTEAFF. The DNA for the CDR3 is TGCGCCAGCAGCCAACCCGGACAGGTTAATATGAACACTGAAGCTTTCTTT.

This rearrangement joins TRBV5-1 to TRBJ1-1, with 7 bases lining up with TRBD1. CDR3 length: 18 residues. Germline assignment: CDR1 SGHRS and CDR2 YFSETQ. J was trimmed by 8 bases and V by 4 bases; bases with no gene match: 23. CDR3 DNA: TGCGCCAGCAGCCTACCCGAACGATCCACAGGGGACCTTTCCGAAGCTTTCTTT. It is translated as CASSLPERSTGDLSEAFF. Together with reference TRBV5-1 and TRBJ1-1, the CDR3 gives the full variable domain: KAGVTQTPRYLIKTRGQQVTLSCSPISGHRSVSWYQQTPGQGLQFLFEYFSETQRNKGNFPGRFSGRQFSNSRSEMNVSTLELGDSALYLCASSLPERSTGDLSEAFFGQGTRLTVV.

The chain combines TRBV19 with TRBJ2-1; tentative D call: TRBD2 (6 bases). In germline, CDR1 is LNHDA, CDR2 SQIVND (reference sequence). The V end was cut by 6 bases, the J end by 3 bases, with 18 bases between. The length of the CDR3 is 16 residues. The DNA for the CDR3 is TGTGCCAGTAGCAAATTGTCCTCGGGACTCTACAATGAGCAGTTCTTC. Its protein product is CASSKLSSGLYNEQFF.

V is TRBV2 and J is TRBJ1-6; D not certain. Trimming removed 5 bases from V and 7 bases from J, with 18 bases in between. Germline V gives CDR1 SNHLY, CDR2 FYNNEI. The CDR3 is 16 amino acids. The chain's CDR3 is CASSPNSRGINSPLHF. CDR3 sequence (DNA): TGTGCCAGCAGTCCGAATTCTAGAGGCATAAATTCACCCCTCCACTTT.

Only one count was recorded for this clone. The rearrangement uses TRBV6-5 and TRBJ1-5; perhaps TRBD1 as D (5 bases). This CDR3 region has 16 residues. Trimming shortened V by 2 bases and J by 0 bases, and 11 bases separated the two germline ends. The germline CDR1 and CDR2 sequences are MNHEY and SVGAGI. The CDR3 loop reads CASSYTAGFSNQPQHF. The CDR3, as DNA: TGTGCCAGCAGTTACACGGCAGGGTTTAGCAATCAGCCCCAGCATTTT.

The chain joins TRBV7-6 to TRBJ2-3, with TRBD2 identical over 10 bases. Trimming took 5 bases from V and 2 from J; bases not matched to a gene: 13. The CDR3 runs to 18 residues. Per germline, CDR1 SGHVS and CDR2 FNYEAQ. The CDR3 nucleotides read TGTGCCAGCAGCCCCGCAAGCGGGGGGGCAACTTCCACAGATACGCAGTATTTT. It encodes CASSPASGGATSTDTQYF.

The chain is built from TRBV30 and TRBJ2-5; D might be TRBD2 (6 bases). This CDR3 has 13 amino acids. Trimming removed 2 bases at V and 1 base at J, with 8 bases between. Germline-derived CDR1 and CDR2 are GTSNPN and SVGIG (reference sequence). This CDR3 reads CAWSLGGQETQYF. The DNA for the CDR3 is TGTGCCTGGAGTTTGGGGGGCCAAGAGACCCAGTACTTC.

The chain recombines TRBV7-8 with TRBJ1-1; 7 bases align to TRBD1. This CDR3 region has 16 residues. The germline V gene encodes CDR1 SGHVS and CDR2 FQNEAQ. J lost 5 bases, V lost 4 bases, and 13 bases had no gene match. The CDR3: CASSSLVYDRVTEAFF. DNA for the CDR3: TGTGCCAGCAGCTCACTAGTTTACGACAGGGTAACTGAAGCTTTCTTT. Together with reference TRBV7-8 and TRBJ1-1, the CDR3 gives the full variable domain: GAGVSQSPRYKVAKRGQDVALRCDPISGHVSLFWYQQALGQGPEFLTYFQNEAQLDKSGLPSDRFFAERPEGSVSTLKIQRTQQEDSAVYLCASSSLVYDRVTEAFFGQGTRLTVV.